This T cell receptor beta chain derives from a study of Ad26.COV2.S vaccination and SARS-CoV-2 variants. This sample's treatment: around 19 received Ad26.COV2.S at low or high dose, single or two shots; several received placebo; per-sample allocation not given. Day 63 after the first vaccine or placebo injection was the time point for sampling. The method was immunoSEQ multiplex PCR; TCRdb's version includes in-frame clones alone and lacks a portion of them. The sample holds approximately 300,000 clones, around 84% seen once. CDR1 is MNHEY, CDR2 SVGAGI, per germline. This CDR3 comprises 16 residues. The V gene end was trimmed by 3 bases and the J gene end by 3 bases; junction bases not matched to a gene: 8.

The sequence came from a person aged 18-65 years who received the Ad26.COV2.S COVID-19 vaccine or a placebo. Specimen: peripheral blood, collected in a trial of Ad26.COV2.S vaccine versus placebo. V is TRBV6-5 and J is TRBJ1-2, with 9 bases fitting TRBD1. For the CDR3, the DNA is TGTGCCAGCAGTTATTCCGGGACAGGGAATTACTATGGCTACACCTTC. Encoded protein: CASSYSGTGNYYGYTF.